The 9 T cell receptor beta chains presented below share a single source sample, sequenced in a study of blood T cell repertoires in COVID-19. Libraries were prepared by immunoSEQ multiplex PCR; TCRdb keeps only in-frame clonotypes and omits some of them. The sample lists approximately 32,000 clones; 85% to 90% were seen once. The sample taken for sequencing was peripheral blood. The receptor set was obtained from a woman in her 70s with active COVID-19.

The rearrangement links TRBV11-2 to TRBJ2-1; 13 positions match TRBD2. Germline trimming cut 4 bases from V and 5 bases from J; bases unmatched to any gene: 5. The CDR3 runs to 16 residues. From germline, CDR1 is SGHAT and CDR2 FQNNGV. The CDR3 DNA follows: TGTGCCAGCAGCTGGTCTGGACTAGCGGGGGACAATGAGCAGTTCTTC. Translating gives CASSWSGLAGDNEQFF.

In the case of this clone: The sample holds other DNA sequences that translate to the same CDR3. This sequence joins TRBV18 and TRBJ2-5; 8 bases match TRBD1. The germline V gene encodes CDR1 KGHSH and CDR2 LQKENI. The length of the CDR3 is 13 residues. V shed 2 bases and J 4 bases; nucleotides not matched to a gene: 0. The DNA of the CDR3 is TGTGCCAGCTCACCAGGACAGGGAGAGACCCAGTACTTC. It encodes CASSPGQGETQYF. Full variable domain (missing parts from reference TRBV18 and TRBJ2-5): NAGVMQNPRHLVRRRGQEARLRCSPMKGHSHVYWYRQLPEEGLKFMVYLQKENIIDESGMPKERFSAEFPKEGPSILRIQQVVRGDSAAYFCASSPGQGETQYFGPGTRLLVL.

The V and J genes are TRBV13 and TRBJ2-7; D unresolved. Trimming cost V 0 bases and J 2 bases, with 14 bases left between them. Germline CDR1 PRHDT, CDR2 FYEKMQ (reference sequence). The CDR3 totals 16 residues. The chain's CDR3 is CASSLGLDNPPYEQYF. The CDR3 coding sequence is TGTGCCAGCAGCTTAGGCCTTGACAACCCACCCTACGAGCAGTACTTC.

The chain recombines TRBV7-9 with TRBJ1-4, with no clear D. V lost 1 base, J lost 4 bases, and 7 bases lay in between. In germline, CDR1 is SEHNR, CDR2 FQNEAQ (reference sequence). This CDR3 contains 14 residues. The CDR3 DNA reads TGTGCCAGCAGCTTAGGGTCCTATAATGAAAAACTGTTTTTT. Amino acids: CASSLGSYNEKLFF.

This chain uses TRBV4-2 with TRBJ2-2, with D tentatively TRBD2 (7 bases). V lost 2 bases, J lost 7 bases, and 14 bases lay in between. The CDR3 has 15 residues. Germline assignment: CDR1 LGHNA and CDR2 YNFKEQ. DNA of the CDR3: TGTGCCAGCAGCCAAAGTGGGGGGGCCTTCGGGGAGCTGTTTTTT. Translating it yields CASSQSGGAFGELFF.

V gene TRBV5-1 combines with J gene TRBJ2-3; 13 bases are shared with TRBD2. The V segment lost 3 bases and the J segment 1 base; nucleotides outside the gene matches: 2. The germline CDR1 and CDR2 sequences are SGHRS and YFSETQ. The length of the CDR3 is 16 residues. CDR3: CASSSGLAGGTDTQYF. DNA for the CDR3: TGCGCCAGCAGCTCAGGACTAGCGGGGGGCACAGATACGCAGTATTTT. Full variable domain (rest looked up from reference TRBV5-1 and TRBJ2-3): KAGVTQTPRYLIKTRGQQVTLSCSPISGHRSVSWYQQTPGQGLQFLFEYFSETQRNKGNFPGRFSGRQFSNSRSEMNVSTLELGDSALYLCASSSGLAGGTDTQYFGPGTRLTVL.

The V and J genes are TRBV7-9 and TRBJ2-5, with D possibly TRBD2 on 5 matching bases. The CDR3 has 14 residues. V dropped 5 bases and J dropped 8 bases, with 18 bases sitting between them. In germline, CDR1 is SEHNR, CDR2 FQNEAQ (reference sequence). CDR3 sequence (DNA): TGTGCCAGCAGCCCGACTAAGCGACGGGCTACCCAGTACTTC. Its translation: CASSPTKRRATQYF.

The rearrangement joins TRBV5-4 to TRBJ2-1; tentative D call: TRBD1 (5 bases). The CDR3 contains 14 residues. Trimming pared 4 bases from V and 8 bases from J, leaving 16 bases between. Germline V gene data show CDR1 as SGHNT and CDR2 as YYREEE (reference sequence). CDR3: CASSDNTGVDEQFF. DNA for the CDR3: TGTGCCAGCAGCGATAATACAGGAGTAGATGAGCAGTTCTTC.

The rearrangement links TRBV30 to TRBJ1-5; the D gene is possibly TRBD1 (6 bases). Germline V lookup: CDR1 GTSNPN, CDR2 SVGIG (reference sequence). This CDR3 spans 13 amino acids. V was shortened by 4 bases and J by 3 bases, with 10 bases between the two germline ends. The CDR3 region is CAWNGGANQPQHF. CDR3 coding DNA: TGTGCCTGGAACGGGGGGGCCAATCAGCCCCAGCATTTT. The entire variable domain, with the rest obtained from reference TRBV30 and TRBJ1-5, is as follows: SQTIHQWPATLVQPVGSPLSLECTVEGTSNPNLYWYRQAAGRGLQLLFYSVGIGQISSEVPQNLSASRPQDRQFILSSKKLLLSDSGFYLCAWNGGANQPQHFGDGTRLSIL.